Presented here are 3 T cell receptor beta chains from one specimen sequenced in a study of molecular identifiers for immune sequencing clone quantification. TCRdb called the PCR reads again in MiXCR, with one record for every CDR3 protein. Here the sample spans roughly 55,000 distinct CDR3 sequences, about a third being singletons. The specimen was naive CD8+ T cells from blood, with Jurkat cell RNA spiked in. The subset denotes: FACS-sorted CD8+CD4-CCR7+CD45RA+ naive T cells. The receptors originated from a human donor in good health. Some libraries in this study had Jurkat cell RNA spiked in.

The chain couples TRBV7-9 to TRBJ2-1; possibly TRBD1 for D (5 bases). CDR1 and CDR2 from the germline V gene are SEHNR and FQNEAQ (reference sequence). Trimming took 5 bases from V and 1 from J, leaving 21 bases between them. This CDR3 is 18 amino acids long. CDR3 region: CASSPTTVSVYSYNEQFF. In DNA, the CDR3 is TGTGCCAGCAGCCCCACGACAGTGTCCGTTTATTCCTACAATGAGCAGTTCTTC. The whole variable domain, remainder taken from reference TRBV7-9 and TRBJ2-1, is DTGVSQNPRHKITKRGQNVTFRCDPISEHNRLYWYRQTLGQGPEFLTYFQNEAQLEKSRLLSDRFSAERPKGSFSTLEIQRTEQGDSAMYLCASSPTTVSVYSYNEQFFGPGTRLTVL.

J is TRBJ2-1 and V is TRBV20-1, with D perhaps matching TRBD1 (6 bases). There are 13 residues in the CDR3. V lost 2 bases and J 5 bases, leaving 10 bases between the germline ends. Germline CDR1 is DFQATT and CDR2 is SNEGSKA (reference sequence). CDR3 region: CSARTGSHNEQFF. As DNA, the CDR3 is TGCAGTGCTAGAACAGGGTCCCACAATGAGCAGTTCTTC.

The chain couples TRBV4-3 to TRBJ2-1; D is possibly TRBD2 (7 bases). V gave up 5 bases and J gave up 9 bases, with 14 bases separating them. Germline CDR1 reads LGHNA; CDR2 reads YSLEER. The length of the CDR3 is 13 residues. Written as DNA, the CDR3 is TGCGCCAGCAGCGAGGGGGGAGGGGGTGAGCAGTTCTTC. Protein product: CASSEGGGGEQFF.